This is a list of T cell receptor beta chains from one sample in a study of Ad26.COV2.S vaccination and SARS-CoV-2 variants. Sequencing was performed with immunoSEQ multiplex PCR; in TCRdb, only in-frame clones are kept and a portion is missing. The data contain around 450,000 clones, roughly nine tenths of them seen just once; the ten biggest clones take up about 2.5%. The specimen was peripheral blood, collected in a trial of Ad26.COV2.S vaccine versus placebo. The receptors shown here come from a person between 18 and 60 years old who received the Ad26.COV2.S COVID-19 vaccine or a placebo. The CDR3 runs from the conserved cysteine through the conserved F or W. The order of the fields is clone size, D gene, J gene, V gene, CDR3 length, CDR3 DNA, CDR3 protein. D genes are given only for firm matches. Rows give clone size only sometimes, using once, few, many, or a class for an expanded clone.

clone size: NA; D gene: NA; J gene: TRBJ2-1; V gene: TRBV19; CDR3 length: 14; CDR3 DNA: TGTGCCAGCCTAGGGACCATCCCCTACAATGAGCAGTTCTTC; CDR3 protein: CASLGTIPYNEQFF
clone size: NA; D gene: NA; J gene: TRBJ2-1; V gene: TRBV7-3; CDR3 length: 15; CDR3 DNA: TGTGCCAGCAGCTTAGACGAGGGGGGCTACAATGAGCAGTTCTTC; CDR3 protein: CASSLDEGGYNEQFF
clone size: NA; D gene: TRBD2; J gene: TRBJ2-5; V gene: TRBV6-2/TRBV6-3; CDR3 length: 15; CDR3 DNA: TGTGCCAGCAGTTACTCGACGGGGGGTCAAGAGACCCAGTACTTC; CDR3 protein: CASSYSTGGQETQYF
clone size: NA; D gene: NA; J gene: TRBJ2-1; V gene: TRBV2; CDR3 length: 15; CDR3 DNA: TGTGCCAGCAGTGTTTGGCAGGCACCCTACAATGAGCAGTTCTTC; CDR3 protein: CASSVWQAPYNEQFF
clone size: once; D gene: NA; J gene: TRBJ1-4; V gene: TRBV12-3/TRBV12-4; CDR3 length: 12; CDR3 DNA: TGTGCCAGCAGAATCCAGTATGAAAAACTGTTTTTT; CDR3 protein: CASRIQYEKLFF
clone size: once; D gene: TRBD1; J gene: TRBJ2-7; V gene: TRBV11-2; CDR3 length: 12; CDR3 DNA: TGTGCCAGCAGCGGACAGGGTGGCGAGCAGTACTTC; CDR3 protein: CASSGQGGEQYF
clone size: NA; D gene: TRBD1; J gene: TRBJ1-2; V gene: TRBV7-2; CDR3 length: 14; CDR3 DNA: TGTGCCAGCAGACAGTTCCGGGACAGCTATGGCTACACCTTC; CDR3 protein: CASRQFRDSYGYTF
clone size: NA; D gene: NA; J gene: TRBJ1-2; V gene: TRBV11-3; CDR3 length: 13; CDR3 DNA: TGTGCCAGCAGCTCACGGGACATATATGGCTACACCTTC; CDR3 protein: CASSSRDIYGYTF
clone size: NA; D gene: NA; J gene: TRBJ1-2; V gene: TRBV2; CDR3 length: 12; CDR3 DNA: TGTGCCAGGGACAGAGAGAAATATGGCTACACCTTC; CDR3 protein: CARDREKYGYTF
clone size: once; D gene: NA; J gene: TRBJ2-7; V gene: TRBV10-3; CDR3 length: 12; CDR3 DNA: TGTGCCATCAGTGATTCAGTCTACGAGCAGTACTTC; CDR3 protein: CAISDSVYEQYF
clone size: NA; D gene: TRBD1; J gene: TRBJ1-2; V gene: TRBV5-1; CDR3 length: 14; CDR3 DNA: TGCGCCAGCAGCTTGGAGGGGGCGGACTATGGCTACACCTTC; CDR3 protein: CASSLEGADYGYTF
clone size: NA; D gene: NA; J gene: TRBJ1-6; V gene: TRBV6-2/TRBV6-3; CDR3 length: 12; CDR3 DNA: TGTGCCAGCAGCTGGGCTAATTCACCCCTCCACTTT; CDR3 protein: CASSWANSPLHF
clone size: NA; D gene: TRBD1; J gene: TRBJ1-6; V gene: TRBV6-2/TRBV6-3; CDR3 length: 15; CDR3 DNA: TGTGCCAGCAGTTACTCCGGACAGGCATATTCACCCCTCCACTTT; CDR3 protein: CASSYSGQAYSPLHF
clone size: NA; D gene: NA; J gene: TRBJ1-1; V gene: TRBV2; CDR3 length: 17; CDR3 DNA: TGTGCCAGCAGTATTTACCGCGGGGGACCAGCGGACACTGAAGCTTTCTTT; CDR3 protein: CASSIYRGGPADTEAFF
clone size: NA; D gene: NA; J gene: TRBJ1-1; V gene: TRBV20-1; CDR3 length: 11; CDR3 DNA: TGCAGTGCTAGTCGGGGGACTGAAGCTTTCTTT; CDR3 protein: CSASRGTEAFF
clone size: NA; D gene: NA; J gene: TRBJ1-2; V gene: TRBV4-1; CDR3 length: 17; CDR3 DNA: TGCGCCAGCAGCCAAGATCAGGGGCTAGCAGGGAACTATGGCTACACCTTC; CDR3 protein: CASSQDQGLAGNYGYTF
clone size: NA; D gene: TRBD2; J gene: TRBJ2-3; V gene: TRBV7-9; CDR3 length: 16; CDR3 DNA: TGTGCCAGCAGCAAAACCCGAGCGGGGAACACAGATACGCAGTATTTT; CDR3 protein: CASSKTRAGNTDTQYF
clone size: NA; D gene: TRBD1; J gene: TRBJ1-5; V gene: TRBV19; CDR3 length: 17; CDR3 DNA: TGTGCCAGTTGCCCCGGGACAGGGGGGTTTAGCAATCAGCCCCAGCATTTT; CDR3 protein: CASCPGTGGFSNQPQHF
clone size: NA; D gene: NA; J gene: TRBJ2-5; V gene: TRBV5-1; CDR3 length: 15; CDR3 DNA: TGCGCCAGCAGCCCCAGAACGGGTCTTGGAGAGACCCAGTACTTC; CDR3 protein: CASSPRTGLGETQYF
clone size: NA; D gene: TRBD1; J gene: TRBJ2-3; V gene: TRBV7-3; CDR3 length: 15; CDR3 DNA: TGTGCCAGCAGCCCCAGACAGGGAATGTGGGATACGCAGTATTTT; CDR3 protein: CASSPRQGMWDTQYF
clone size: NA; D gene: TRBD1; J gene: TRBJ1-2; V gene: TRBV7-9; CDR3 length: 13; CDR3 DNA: TGTGCCACCACCAGGGGGGAGGACTATGGCTACACCTTC; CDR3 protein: CATTRGEDYGYTF
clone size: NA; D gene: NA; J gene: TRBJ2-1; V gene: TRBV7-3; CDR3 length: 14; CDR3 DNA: TGTGCCAGCAGCTTAAGCGGAACCTACAATGAGCAGTTCTTC; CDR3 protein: CASSLSGTYNEQFF
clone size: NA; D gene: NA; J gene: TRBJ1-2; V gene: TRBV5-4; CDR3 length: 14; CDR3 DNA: TGTGCCAGCAGCTGGGCCAGGGGTAACTATGGCTACACCTTC; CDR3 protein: CASSWARGNYGYTF
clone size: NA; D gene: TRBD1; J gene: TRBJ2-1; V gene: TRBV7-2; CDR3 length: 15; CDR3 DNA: TGTGCCAGCAGCTTGGGACAGGGGCCCTACAATGAGCAGTTCTTC; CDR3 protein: CASSLGQGPYNEQFF
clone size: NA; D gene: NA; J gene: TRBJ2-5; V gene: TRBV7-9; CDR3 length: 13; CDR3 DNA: TGTGCCAGCAGCAAGGGTACTTCCGAGACCCAGTACTTC; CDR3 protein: CASSKGTSETQYF
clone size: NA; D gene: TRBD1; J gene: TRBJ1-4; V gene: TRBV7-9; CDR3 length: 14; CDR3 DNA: TGTGCCAGCAGTACCGGACAGGGCCATGAAAAACTGTTTTTT; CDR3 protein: CASSTGQGHEKLFF
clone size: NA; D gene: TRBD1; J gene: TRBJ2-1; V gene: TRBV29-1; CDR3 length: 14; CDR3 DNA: TGCAGCGTCCATGGGGGACAGGGCGCAAATGAGCAGTTCTTC; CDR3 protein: CSVHGGQGANEQFF
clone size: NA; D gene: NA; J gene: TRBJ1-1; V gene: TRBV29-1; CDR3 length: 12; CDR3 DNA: TGCAGCGTTGCGGAGGGTGGCACTGAAGCTTTCTTT; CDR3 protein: CSVAEGGTEAFF
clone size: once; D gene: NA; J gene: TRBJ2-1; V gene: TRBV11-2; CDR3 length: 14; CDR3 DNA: TGTGCCAGCAGCTTGGGGACGGGTTTTGGTGAGCAGTTCTTC; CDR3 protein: CASSLGTGFGEQFF
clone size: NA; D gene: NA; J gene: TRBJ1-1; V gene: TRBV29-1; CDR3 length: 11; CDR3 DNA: TGCAGCGGGACAGTGAACACTGAAGCTTTCTTT; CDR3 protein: CSGTVNTEAFF
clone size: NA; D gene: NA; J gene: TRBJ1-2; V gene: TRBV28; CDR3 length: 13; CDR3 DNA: TGTGCCAGCAGTAGTGGCCGCGACTATGGCTACACCTTC; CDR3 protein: CASSSGRDYGYTF
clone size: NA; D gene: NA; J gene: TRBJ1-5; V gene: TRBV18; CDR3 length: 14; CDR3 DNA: TGTGCCAGCTCACCACAAACTGACAATCAGCCCCAGCATTTT; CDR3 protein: CASSPQTDNQPQHF
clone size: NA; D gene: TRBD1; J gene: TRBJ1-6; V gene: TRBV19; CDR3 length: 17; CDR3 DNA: TGTGCCAGTAGTATGTCCGGGACAGGAATCCCCAATTCACCCCTCCACTTT; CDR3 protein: CASSMSGTGIPNSPLHF
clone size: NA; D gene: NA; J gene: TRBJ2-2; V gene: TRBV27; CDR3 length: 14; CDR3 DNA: TGTGCCAGCAGTTTTCGTGGGAGTCCCGGGGAGCTGTTTTTT; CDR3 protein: CASSFRGSPGELFF
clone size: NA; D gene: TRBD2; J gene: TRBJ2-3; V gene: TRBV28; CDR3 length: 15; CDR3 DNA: TGTGCCACCCTTTTAGCGGGAAGGGGCACAGATACGCAGTATTTT; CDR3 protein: CATLLAGRGTDTQYF
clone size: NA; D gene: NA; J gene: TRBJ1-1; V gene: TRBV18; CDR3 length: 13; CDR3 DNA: TGTGCCAGCTCACCACCACAGCAAACTGAAGCTTTCTTT; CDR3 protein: CASSPPQQTEAFF
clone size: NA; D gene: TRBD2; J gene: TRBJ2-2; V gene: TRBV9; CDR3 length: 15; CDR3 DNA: TGTGCCAGCAGCCGTAGCGGGGAGAACACCGGGGAGCTGTTTTTT; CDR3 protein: CASSRSGENTGELFF